Listed here are 8 T cell receptor beta chains from one sample, sequenced in a study of T cell responses to AZD1222 COVID-19 vaccine. TCRdb's copy holds only in-frame clones and misses some; the assay was immunoSEQ multiplex PCR. The sample lists roughly 120,000 clones, 80% to 90% occurring once. Sequencing was performed on peripheral blood, taken on day 0 of AZD1222 vaccination. The receptors derive from an adult in good health.

This clone showed up just a few times. The chain combines TRBV19 with TRBJ1-5; D might be TRBD1 (6 bases). The germline V gene has CDR1 LNHDA and CDR2 SQIVND (reference sequence). V was shortened by 8 bases and J by 6 bases, with 11 bases between the two germline ends. The CDR3 totals 12 residues. DNA for the CDR3: TGTGCCAGTCACAGGGACTCTCAGCCCCAGCATTTT. Protein product: CASHRDSQPQHF.

This chain joins TRBV4-1 and TRBJ2-7, with D hard to call. This CDR3 has 15 amino acids. V lost 2 bases, J lost 2 bases, and 13 bases lay in between. Germline assignment: CDR1 MGHRA and CDR2 YSYEKL. The CDR3 protein is CASSQNPLGPYEQYF. CDR3 nucleotides: TGCGCCAGCAGCCAAAACCCGCTCGGGCCCTACGAGCAGTACTTC.

This clone was detected only once. The CDR3 region has the DNA TGTGCCAGCAGTGAAGCGCGAAGGATACCCGAGCAGTACTTC. Protein: CASSEARRIPEQYF. The chain combines TRBV2 with TRBJ2-7; D is ambiguous. V shed 0 bases and J shed 6 bases, with 12 bases lying between them. Germline CDR1 reads SNHLY; CDR2 reads FYNNEI. The CDR3 is 14 residues long.

The chain links TRBV4-2 to TRBJ2-3; TRBD2 matches 10 bases. V lost 6 bases, J lost 6 bases, and 9 bases stayed unmatched. CDR1 is LGHNA, CDR2 YNFKEQ, per germline. The CDR3 covers 15 residues. CDR3 sequence: CASSPGTSETDTQYF. In DNA form, the CDR3 reads TGTGCCAGCAGTCCCGGGACTAGCGAAACTGATACGCAGTATTTT.

This clone was detected once. J is TRBJ2-7 and V is TRBV21-1. TRBV21-1 is marked as a pseudogene. This CDR3 contains 14 residues. The CDR3 is CASSSRPSSYEQYF. As DNA, the CDR3 is TGTGCCAGCAGCTCACGACCCAGCTCCTACGAGCAGTACTTC.

The V and J genes are TRBV6-1 and TRBJ1-5; D gene unclear. V gave up 2 bases and J gave up 6 bases, with 14 bases separating them. Germline CDR1 reads MNHNS; CDR2 reads SASEGT. The CDR3 covers 15 residues. The CDR3 DNA is TGTGCCAGCAGTGAATCCCCGAGGTGGGGTCAGCCCCAGCATTTT. This encodes CASSESPRWGQPQHF.

This rearrangement joins TRBV11-3 to TRBJ2-7, with D uncertain. CDR1 and CDR2 from the germline V gene are SGHNT and YENEEA. CDR3 length: 12 residues. Trimming pared 5 bases from V and 4 bases from J, leaving 9 bases between. The CDR3 is CASSPRRYEQYF. The CDR3, as DNA: TGTGCCAGCAGCCCTAGGAGATACGAGCAGTACTTC.

The J gene is TRBJ2-7, the V gene TRBV11-2; possible D gene TRBD2, 5 bases. CDR1 is SGHAT, CDR2 FQNNGV, per germline. Between the trimmed V and J ends, which lost 0 bases and 6 bases, there was a span of 12 bases. This CDR3 region has 14 residues. The DNA for the CDR3 is TGTGCCAGCAGCTTAGACCCGGGGTTAACCGAGCAGTACTTC. It encodes CASSLDPGLTEQYF. The variable domain in full, completed from reference TRBV11-2 and TRBJ2-7, reads EAGVAQSPRYKIIEKRQSVAFWCNPISGHATLYWYQQILGQGPKLLIQFQNNGVVDDSQLPKDRFSAERLKGVDSTLKIQPAKLEDSAVYLCASSLDPGLTEQYFGPGTRLTVT.